This TCR beta chain is drawn from a study of CD8+ T cells in alopecia areata. Overall study results and limits: TCRs were shared less clearly across patients than in mice, possibly for HLA-related reasons.

The V gene's germline CDR1 is SGHDT and CDR2 YYEEEE. There are 15 residues in the CDR3. The V segment lost 6 bases and the J segment 4 bases; nucleotides outside the gene matches: 10. Extraction and reverse transcription of RNA yielded cDNA as the sequencing template. Produced via immunoSEQ multiplex PCR; TCRdb's table is partial and in-frame only. Among 100,000 to 150,000 clones, over 50% were seen once, and the ten largest hold roughly 4.3%. On this clone itself: The antigen is not known.

The chain employs TRBV5-6 and TRBJ2-3; 8 bases match TRBD2. Sample: CD4+ T cells sorted from blood, taken at week 0. This TCR derives from a human donor with alopecia areata. The CDR3 sequence: CASKIAGTPADTQYF. The CDR3 DNA reads TGTGCCAGCAAGATAGCGGGAACGCCTGCAGATACGCAGTATTTT. The entire variable domain, with the rest obtained from reference TRBV5-6 and TRBJ2-3, is as follows: DAGVTQSPTHLIKTRGQQVTLRCSPKSGHDTVSWYQQALGQGPQFIFQYYEEEERQRGNFPDRFSGHQFPNYSSELNVNALLLGDSALYLCASKIAGTPADTQYFGPGTRLTVL.